The 20 T cell receptor beta chains reported below all come from one sample, sequenced in a study of PD-1 blockade in classical Hodgkin lymphoma. All patients relapsed after autologous stem cell transplantation, and brentuximab vedotin exposure varied. Thawed PBMCs supplied CD8+ T cells via magnetic negative selection. The repertoire was sequenced with immunoSEQ multiplex PCR; TCRdb's copy has only in-frame clones and lacks some. The repertoire includes thousands of clones, nearly 55% of them detected once, and 12% to 15% sits in the top ten. The sample consisted of CD8+ T cells from blood, taken at baseline. These receptors all stem from a human donor with classical Hodgkin lymphoma.

The rearrangement joins TRBV27 to TRBJ2-3, with a tentative D call TRBD2 (6 bases). The ends were cut back, 8 bases at V and 6 bases at J, with 15 bases in the middle. The germline CDR1 and CDR2 sequences are MNHEY and SMNVEV (reference sequence). The CDR3 consists of 13 residues. The chain's CDR3 is CASGLQGWDTQYF. The CDR3 region has the DNA TGTGCCAGCGGACTACAAGGGTGGGATACGCAGTATTTT.

Judged by abundance, this clone is medium-sized. This chain joins TRBV7-2 and TRBJ1-5; D is unclear. The CDR3 is made up of 10 amino acids. The V and J ends lost 4 bases and 9 bases respectively, with 4 bases between them. Germline CDR1 is SGHTA and CDR2 is FQGNSA. DNA of the CDR3: TGTGCCAGCAGCTGGTGGCCCCAGCATTTT. Translated: CASSWWPQHF.

The chain uses TRBV5-1 and TRBJ2-5, with D hard to call. Germline loops: CDR1 SGHRS, CDR2 YFSETQ. The germline V and J ends were trimmed by 5 bases and 0 bases, with 17 bases remaining between them. The CDR3 length is 16 residues. The CDR3 sequence: CASRELGDSYQETQYF. CDR3 sequence (DNA): TGCGCCAGCAGAGAATTAGGAGATTCGTACCAAGAGACCCAGTACTTC.

The chain joins TRBV6-5 to TRBJ1-4; D ambiguous. V lost 9 bases and J 5 bases, leaving 10 bases between the germline ends. CDR1 is MNHEY and CDR2 is SVGAGI in the germline V gene. The CDR3 sequence is 12 residues long. CDR3 sequence reads: CASSGRNEKLFF. The CDR3 nucleotides read TGTGCCAGTTCGGGGAGGAATGAAAAACTGTTTTTT.

This chain joins TRBV27 and TRBJ2-1; 9 positions match TRBD2. The CDR3 totals 18 residues. Trimming removed 4 bases from V and 4 bases from J; junction bases left unmatched: 14. Germline loops: CDR1 MNHEY, CDR2 SMNVEV (reference sequence). As DNA, the CDR3 is TGTGCCAGCAGTTCACCGCTAGCGGGAAGAACCCTTTACAATGAGCAGTTCTTC. Translation: CASSSPLAGRTLYNEQFF.

The rearrangement joins TRBV6-5 to TRBJ2-1; 7 bases agree with TRBD1. Germline V gene sequence: CDR1 MNHEY, CDR2 SVGAGI. Trimming removed 1 base from V and 0 bases from J; junction bases left unmatched: 3. The CDR3 length is 16 residues. CDR3 sequence (DNA): TGTGCCAGCAGTTACTTTGCAGGGGGCTCCTACAATGAGCAGTTCTTC. Translation: CASSYFAGGSYNEQFF.

The chain joins TRBV29-1 to TRBJ1-4; 9 bases match TRBD1. Germline trimming cut 7 bases from V and 8 bases from J; bases unmatched to any gene: 5. The CDR3 sequence is 12 residues long. Germline assignment: CDR1 SQVTM and CDR2 ANQGSEA. This chain's CDR3 is CSGRTGEEKLFF. In DNA form, the CDR3 reads TGCAGCGGGCGGACAGGGGAAGAAAAACTGTTTTTT.

The V gene is TRBV28, the J gene TRBJ2-7; TRBD1 agrees at 10 bases. The ends lost 3 bases at V and 0 bases at J; junction bases unmatched: 14. Germline lookup yields CDR1 MDHEN and CDR2 SYDVKM. This CDR3 has 19 residues. DNA of the CDR3: TGTGCCAGCAGTTTTATTCGGTCTTGGGGACAGGGGATCTCCTACGAGCAGTACTTC. It codes for CASSFIRSWGQGISYEQYF. Drawing the rest from reference TRBV28 and TRBJ2-7, the complete variable domain is DVKVTQSSRYLVKRTGEKVFLECVQDMDHENMFWYRQDPGLGLRLIYFSYDVKMKEKGDIPEGYSVSREKKERFSLILESASTNQTSMYLCASSFIRSWGQGISYEQYFGPGTRLTVT.

The chain uses TRBV5-5 and TRBJ1-5; D remains ambiguous. Germline lookup yields CDR1 SGHKS and CDR2 YYEKEE (reference sequence). The CDR3 sequence is 15 residues long. V was pared by 3 bases and J by 2 bases, with 12 bases between. CDR3 loop: CASSSSVWGNQPQHF. In DNA form, the CDR3 reads TGTGCCAGCAGCTCCTCCGTCTGGGGCAATCAGCCCCAGCATTTT.

This chain joins TRBV9 and TRBJ2-1; 10 bases map to TRBD2. Germline V gene lookup returns CDR1 SGDLS and CDR2 YYNGEE. This CDR3 has 15 residues. J gave up 10 bases and V 0 bases, and 7 bases lay outside the gene matches. The CDR3 protein is CASSVDLAGVGEQFF. CDR3 DNA sequence: TGTGCCAGCAGCGTAGATCTAGCGGGAGTGGGGGAGCAGTTCTTC.

The chain carries TRBV7-9 and TRBJ1-5; unclear D gene. V was shortened by 10 bases and J by 0 bases, with 10 bases between the two germline ends. CDR3 length: 13 amino acids. Germline values: CDR1 SEHNR, CDR2 FQNEAQ (reference sequence). The CDR3: CATSGDSNQPQHF. As DNA, the CDR3 is TGTGCCACCTCTGGGGATAGCAATCAGCCCCAGCATTTT.

This sequence joins TRBV28 and TRBJ1-3; D perhaps matches TRBD1 (5 bases). Germline lookup yields CDR1 MDHEN and CDR2 SYDVKM. The V gene lost 4 bases and the J gene lost 2 bases, with 12 bases spanning the gap. The CDR3 spans 15 residues. CDR3 nucleotide sequence: TGTGCCAGCAGTTCCACCCCGGGGCCTGGAAACACCATATATTTT. Translation: CASSSTPGPGNTIYF.

In this sample, this clone turned up a few times. This sequence joins TRBV27 and TRBJ1-5, with 8 bases that match TRBD1. The trim removed 5 bases at V and 3 bases at J, leaving 6 bases unmatched. The CDR3 has 15 amino acids. The germline CDR1 and CDR2 sequences are MNHEY and SMNVEV (reference sequence). In DNA, the CDR3 is TGTGCCAGCAGTACCCTGACAGGGGTCAATCAGCCCCAGCATTTT. This translates into CASSTLTGVNQPQHF.

This clone is labeled medium-sized. The chain employs TRBV4-1 and TRBJ1-5, with 7 bases aligning to TRBD1. V lost 3 bases, J lost 15 bases, and 11 bases stayed unmatched. Germline CDR1 is MGHRA and CDR2 is YSYEKL. This CDR3 region has 13 residues. The CDR3 nucleotides are TGCGCCAGCAGCCAGACCGTAGGGGGCCCTCCGCATTTT. Protein product: CASSQTVGGPPHF.

The chain uses TRBV27 and TRBJ1-2; 8 bases match TRBD1. The CDR3 spans 16 residues. The V gene's germline CDR1 is MNHEY and CDR2 SMNVEV (reference sequence). V shed 1 base, J shed 2 bases, and the junction held 6 bases outside the gene matches. The CDR3 DNA reads TGTGCCAGCAGTTTATTAGGACAGGGTACGAACTATGGCTACACCTTC. This codes for CASSLLGQGTNYGYTF.

The chain couples TRBV12-1 to TRBJ2-7; the listed D gene, TRBD2, was not tested against the DNA. TRBV12-1 is a known pseudogene. This CDR3 spans 15 amino acids. CDR3 sequence (DNA): TGTGCCACCAGCTTACATCATGTACAGGCGGAGGGCCAGTACTTC. This translates into CATSLHHVQAEGQYF.

With regard to this clone: Since a far larger clone is one base different, this is likely a read error. J is TRBJ1-5 and V is TRBV4-2, with D unclear. V lost 3 bases and J lost 0, with 9 bases in between. This CDR3 has 15 residues. Germline CDR1 and CDR2: LGHNA and YNFKEQ. Here the CDR3 DNA reads TGTGCCAGCAGCCACGCCTTCAATAGCAATCAGCCCCAGCATTTT. This translates into CASSHAFNSNQPQHF.

The chain employs TRBV21-1 and TRBJ1-2; the table gives TRBD1 as D, unverified against the DNA. TRBV21-1 is reported as a pseudogene. The CDR3 sequence is 16 residues long. Here the CDR3 DNA reads TGTGCCAGCAGCAAAGAGGACAGCCAGTATAACTATGGCTACACCTTC. Translation: CASSKEDSQYNYGYTF.

The rearrangement joins TRBV6-1 to TRBJ2-1; 9 bases are a match to TRBD2. From germline, CDR1 is MNHNS and CDR2 SASEGT. V shed 1 base, J shed 5 bases, and the junction held 0 bases outside the gene matches. This CDR3 is built from 14 residues. CDR3 region: CASSEVAGDNEQFF. CDR3 coding DNA: TGTGCCAGCAGTGAAGTAGCGGGAGACAATGAGCAGTTCTTC.

The V gene is TRBV7-6, the J gene TRBJ2-1, with TRBD1 matching 7 bases. The CDR3 is 15 residues long. J lost 10 bases, V lost 5 bases, and 14 bases had no gene match. Per the germline V gene, CDR1 is SGHVS and CDR2 is FNYEAQ. In DNA, the CDR3 is TGTGCCAGCAGCACGGGACGGGACAGTCGCCCCGAGCAGTTCTTC. It codes for CASSTGRDSRPEQFF.